This T cell receptor beta chain was recovered during a study of shared clonotypes between healthy human individuals. The overall study: Per donor, three plates held CD4 naive cells, three held CD4 memory, two held CD8 naive and one held CD8 memory. Study-wide results and caveats: Represented diversity, genetic and exposure-history alike, was limited by few donors. Sampling covered blood only; tissue repertoires likely differ.

Profiled with immunoSEQ multiplex PCR; TCRdb holds only in-frame clones, not every one. The repertoire holds more than 2,000,000 clones, over 85% seen once, with roughly 0.15% in the top ten. Remarks on this clone: Antigen unknown.

Germline V gene sequence: CDR1 MGHRA, CDR2 YSYEKL. V was clipped by 4 bases and J by 6 bases, with 20 bases between them. The CDR3 has 16 amino acids. The V call is TRBV4-1, the J call TRBJ2-3; D remains unclear. The clonotype originates from a man aged 18 to 35 in good health. The sequenced sample consisted of naive CD4+ T cells sorted from blood. The subset denotes: CD45RA+ positively selected. The DNA for the CDR3 is TGCGCCAGCAGCCGCTATGGCTTACCTGAGGAGGATACGCAGTATTTT. This translates into CASSRYGLPEEDTQYF.